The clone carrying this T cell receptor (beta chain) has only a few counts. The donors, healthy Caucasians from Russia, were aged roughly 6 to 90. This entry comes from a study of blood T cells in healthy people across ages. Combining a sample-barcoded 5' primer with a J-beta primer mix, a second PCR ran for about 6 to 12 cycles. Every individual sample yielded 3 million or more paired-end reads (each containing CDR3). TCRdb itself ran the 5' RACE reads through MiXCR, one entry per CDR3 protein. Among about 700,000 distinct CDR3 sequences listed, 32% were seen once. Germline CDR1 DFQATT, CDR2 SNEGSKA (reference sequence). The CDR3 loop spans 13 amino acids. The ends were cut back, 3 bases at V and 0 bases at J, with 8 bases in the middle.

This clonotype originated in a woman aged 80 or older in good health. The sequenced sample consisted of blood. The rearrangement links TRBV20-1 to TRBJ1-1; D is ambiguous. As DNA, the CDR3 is TGCAGTGCTAGGGGCAGATTGAACACTGAAGCTTTCTTT. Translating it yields CSARGRLNTEAFF.